This TCR beta chain was captured in a study of T cell responses to AZD1222 COVID-19 vaccine. As to this clone: Antigen unknown.

Profiling relied on immunoSEQ multiplex PCR, and the TCRdb table lists in-frame clones only, not all of them. The sample records 200,000 or so clones, 93% being singletons. Findings and limits, study-wide: In all cases, repertoires were sampled only after the peak T cell response. Increases in Spike-specific TCR breadth and depth were seen after two AZD1222 doses. Seropositive status at baseline applied to only six AZD1222 recipients.

CDR1 is MNHEY, CDR2 SVGAGI, per germline. Trimming took 1 base from V and 4 from J; bases not matched to a gene: 3. This CDR3 is 15 amino acids long. The origin of this receptor is an adult who received the AZD1222 COVID-19 vaccine. Source: peripheral blood, taken 28 days after the second AZD1222 dose. The V gene is TRBV6-5, the J gene TRBJ2-7; TRBD2 matches at 11 bases. The CDR3 loop is CASSYFSSGGYEQYF. The CDR3 DNA reads as TGTGCCAGCAGTTACTTCTCTAGCGGGGGGTACGAGCAGTACTTC.